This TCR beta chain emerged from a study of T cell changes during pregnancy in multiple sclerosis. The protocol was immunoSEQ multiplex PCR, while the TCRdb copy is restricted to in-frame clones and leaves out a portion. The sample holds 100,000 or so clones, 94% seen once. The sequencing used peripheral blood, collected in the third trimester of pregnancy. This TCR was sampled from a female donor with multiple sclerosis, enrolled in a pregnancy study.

The CDR3 nucleotides are TGTGCCAGCAGAATACCAGGACAGACCACTGAAGCTTTCTTT. Translating gives CASRIPGQTTEAFF. V usage is TRBV25-1 and J usage is TRBJ1-1; possible D gene TRBD1, 6 bases. Deletions cut 6 bases from V and 4 bases from J, with 15 bases between. The germline V gene has CDR1 MGHDK and CDR2 SYGVNS. CDR3 length: 14 residues.